This TCR beta chain was sequenced in a study of pediatric ulcerative colitis. As concerns this clone: Its matching antigen is unknown.

Regarding the study as a whole: Rectal pinch biopsies may include blood-derived T cells. Two patients had blood samples with substantially reduced template counts. Clonal expansions reduced rectal repertoire diversity in acute severe colitis.

The rectum was sampled with one to two pinch biopsies at colonoscopy. Data came from immunoSEQ multiplex PCR; TCRdb stores just in-frame clones and leaves some out. Here the sample spans 20,000 to 30,000 clones, about 69% being singletons. The V and J ends lost 6 bases and 6 bases respectively, with 14 bases between them. This CDR3 spans 13 amino acids. Germline V gene data show CDR1 as MNHEY and CDR2 as SVGAGI. This receptor was identified in a boy aged 5-17 years with severe ulcerative colitis. Sequencing used gut tissue. This sequence joins TRBV6-5 and TRBJ1-1; no reliable D call. CDR3 DNA sequence: TGTGCCAGCAGCAGAGGAAAAGACGCTGAAGCTTTCTTT. Translated: CASSRGKDAEAFF.